This T cell receptor beta chain originates from a study of early T cells in non-severe SARS-CoV-2 infection. Study outcomes and limitations: CD4 and private specificities were missed by VDJdb matching, which favored anti-spike CD8 responses.

With respect to this clonotype: The target antigen is unknown. A read error may be the cause here, since a much bigger clone is one base away.

V was pared by 5 bases and J by 6 bases, with 16 bases between. Germline CDR1 and CDR2: SGHAT and FQNNGV. The CDR3 covers 15 residues. cDNA molecules, individually, were tagged with unique molecular identifiers. MiXCR was run by TCRdb on the 5' RACE reads, yielding one entry per CDR3 protein. This table has about 39,000 distinct CDR3 sequences, around 5.8% appearing once. V gene TRBV11-2 combines with J gene TRBJ2-2; TRBD2 might be the D (5 bases). This clonotype was obtained from an adult who was a healthcare worker with PCR-confirmed SARS-CoV-2 infection or an uninfected control (not recorded which). Sequencing used whole blood, obtained at baseline. The CDR3 nucleotides read TGTGCCAGCAGCCTTTTCACCTTGCGGGCCGGGGAGCTGTTTTTT. Protein sequence: CASSLFTLRAGELFF.